Listed here are 4 T cell receptor beta chains from one sample, sequenced in a study of neurological immune-mediated disorders. Noted time point: longitudinal time-point 2. TCRdb analysed the 5' RACE reads with MiXCR anew, one entry per CDR3 protein. This sample has some 60,000 distinct CDR3 sequences; more than 8% occur once, and the top ten carry roughly an eighth. The sequenced material came from PBMCs. The receptors derive from a young man in good health.

This clonotype appeared many times. The rearrangement links TRBV5-1 to TRBJ1-1; weak D call: TRBD1 (5 bases). CDR3 length: 13 residues. V dropped 2 bases and J dropped 5 bases, with 10 bases sitting between them. Germline values: CDR1 SGHRS, CDR2 YFSETQ. In DNA form, the CDR3 reads TGCGCCAGCAGCTTTACGGGGCAAACTGAAGCTTTCTTT. Translating it yields CASSFTGQTEAFF.

The table lists this clonotype with many counts. The chain combines TRBV20-1 with TRBJ2-1; TRBD2 is a possible D gene (5 bases). CDR1 is DFQATT, CDR2 SNEGSKA, per germline (reference sequence). The V gene lost 8 bases and the J gene lost 5 bases, with 16 bases spanning the gap. The CDR3 spans 13 residues. DNA for the CDR3: TGCAGTTGGACTTTCCCCATTGACAATGAGCAGTTCTTC. This translates into CSWTFPIDNEQFF.

This clonotype was counted ten times or more. This chain connects TRBV14 to TRBJ2-3, with 8 bases identical to TRBD2. V trimming: 1 base; J trimming: 6 bases; junction bases outside the gene matches: 9. The germline V gene has CDR1 SGHDN and CDR2 FVKESK. This CDR3 is 16 amino acids long. The CDR3 nucleotides are TGTGCCAGCAGCCAAGTTTTCGCGGGAGGTGCGGATACGCAGTATTTT. Translation gives CASSQVFAGGADTQYF.

This clonotype has at least ten counts. The J gene is TRBJ2-5, the V gene TRBV7-9; D could derive from TRBD1 or TRBD2 (5 bases each). Germline V gene sequence: CDR1 SEHNR, CDR2 FQNEAQ (reference sequence). The germline V and J ends were trimmed by 6 bases and 2 bases, with 10 bases remaining between them. CDR3 size: 13 residues. The CDR3 region has the DNA TGTGCCAGCAGGTCGTGGGGGCAAGAGACCCAGTACTTC. Protein sequence: CASRSWGQETQYF.